This T cell receptor (beta chain) was recovered during a study of technical replicates of blood from several donors. Trimming at V came to 5 bases and at J to 1 base, leaving 1 base not matched to a gene. The germline CDR1 and CDR2 sequences are SGDLS and YYNGEE. This CDR3 region has 14 residues. Only in-frame clones appear in the TCRdb table, and some are missing; sequencing was by immunoSEQ multiplex PCR. The table shows 45,000 to 55,000 clones, with approximately 95% occurring only once. Sequenced: T cells isolated from PBMCs. The receptor's source is a human donor in good health. The V gene is TRBV9, the J gene TRBJ2-2; the match to TRBD1 covers 8 bases. CDR3 nucleotide sequence: TGTGCCAGCAGAGACAGGGGGAACACCGGGGAGCTGTTTTTT. Translated, it gives CASRDRGNTGELFF.